This entry lists 15 T cell receptor beta chains sequenced from one sample in a study of blood T cell repertoires in COVID-19. Libraries were prepared by immunoSEQ multiplex PCR; TCRdb keeps only in-frame clonotypes and omits some of them. The sample consists of some 260,000 clones, about 80% of them appearing once. Source material: peripheral blood. These TCRs come from an elderly woman with acute or convalescent COVID-19.

This clone was observed a handful of times. This sequence joins TRBV2 and TRBJ2-2; 7 bases line up with TRBD1. This CDR3 region has 15 residues. Germline V lookup: CDR1 SNHLY, CDR2 FYNNEI. The J segment lost 6 bases and the V segment lost 4 bases, leaving 8 bases of the junction unmatched. The DNA of the CDR3 is TGTGCCAGCAGTGTTGTGAGACAGGGCGCCGGGGAGCTGTTTTTT. This translates into CASSVVRQGAGELFF. Based on the CDR3 plus reference TRBV2 and TRBJ2-2, the full variable domain is EPEVTQTPSHQVTQMGQEVILRCVPISNHLYFYWYRQILGQKVEFLVSFYNNEISEKSEIFDDQFSVERPDGSNFTLKIRSTKLEDSAMYFCASSVVRQGAGELFFGEGSRLTVL.

J is TRBJ1-3 and V is TRBV19; D possibly corresponds to TRBD1 (6 bases). There are 13 residues in the CDR3. Germline lookup yields CDR1 LNHDA and CDR2 SQIVND (reference sequence). Trimming pared 5 bases from V and 3 bases from J, leaving 8 bases between. The CDR3 loop reads CASSLQGGNTIYF. The CDR3 coding sequence is TGTGCCAGTAGTTTACAGGGTGGAAACACCATATATTTT.

This rearrangement joins TRBV30 to TRBJ1-2; 7 bases align to TRBD1. V trimming: 0 bases; J trimming: 1 base; junction bases outside the gene matches: 2. Looked up from germline, CDR1 is GTSNPN and CDR2 is SVGIG (reference sequence). The CDR3 runs 14 residues. CDR3 coding DNA: TGTGCCTGGAGTGTAGCAGGGGGTAACTATGGCTACACCTTC. This codes for CAWSVAGGNYGYTF.

V and J are TRBV25-1 and TRBJ2-2; 9 bases agree with TRBD1. V lost 7 bases and J lost 5; bases outside the gene matches: 8. CDR1 is MGHDK, CDR2 SYGVNS, per germline. The CDR3 totals 15 residues. The CDR3 region is CASTKDRGRTGELFF. For the CDR3, the DNA is TGTGCCAGCACCAAGGACAGGGGAAGGACCGGGGAGCTGTTTTTT. Variable domain in full (rest from reference TRBV25-1 and TRBJ2-2): EADIYQTPRYLVIGTGKKITLECSQTMGHDKMYWYQQDPGMELHLIHYSYGVNSTEKGDLSSESTVSRIRTEHFPLTLESARPSHTSQYLCASTKDRGRTGELFFGEGSRLTVL.

V is TRBV25-1 and J is TRBJ1-4, with 10 bases that match TRBD1. This CDR3 has 17 residues. The germline CDR1 and CDR2 sequences are MGHDK and SYGVNS. V dropped 1 base and J dropped 5; count of bases not matched to a gene: 7. CDR3 loop: CASSELGRGQGNEKLFF. CDR3 DNA sequence: TGTGCCAGCAGTGAATTGGGTAGGGGACAGGGGAATGAAAAACTGTTTTTT.

The rearrangement joins TRBV4-1 to TRBJ2-7, with 12 bases that match TRBD1. Trimming at V came to 1 base and at J to 7 bases, leaving 8 bases not matched to a gene. Germline values: CDR1 MGHRA, CDR2 YSYEKL. The CDR3 contains 16 residues. Here the CDR3 reads CASSQVLGQGAYEQYF. Here the CDR3 DNA reads TGCGCCAGCAGCCAAGTATTGGGACAGGGGGCGTATGAGCAGTACTTC.

The J gene is TRBJ2-6, the V gene TRBV5-1; 9 bases map to TRBD2. V trimming: 3 bases; J trimming: 0 bases; junction bases outside the gene matches: 10. From germline, CDR1 is SGHRS and CDR2 YFSETQ. This CDR3 contains 19 residues. As DNA, the CDR3 is TGCGCCAGCAGCTGGGAAGCGGGGGGCGCGTCCTCTGGGGCCAACGTCCTGACTTTC. This translates into CASSWEAGGASSGANVLTF.

The chain combines TRBV4-1 with TRBJ2-1, with a weak D call TRBD2 (5 bases). Germline-derived CDR1 and CDR2 are MGHRA and YSYEKL. The CDR3 sequence is 16 residues long. The V end lost 1 base, the J end lost 2 bases, and 12 bases lay between the germline ends. The chain's CDR3 is CASSQANFGTYNEQFF. The DNA of the CDR3 is TGCGCCAGCAGCCAAGCGAATTTCGGGACCTACAATGAGCAGTTCTTC.

In its sample, this clone was seen many times. V usage is TRBV4-1 and J usage is TRBJ1-2; D not certain. Germline CDR1 is MGHRA and CDR2 is YSYEKL. This CDR3 has 15 amino acids. V was cut by 0 bases and J by 4 bases, with 12 bases left in between. This chain's CDR3 is CASSQDSVFGYGYTF. The CDR3 DNA reads TGCGCCAGCAGCCAAGATTCGGTCTTCGGCTATGGCTACACCTTC.

In this sample, this clone turned up once. The chain links TRBV7-2 to TRBJ2-7; TRBD1 agrees at 8 bases. Germline CDR1 SGHTA, CDR2 FQGNSA. V dropped 7 bases and J dropped 4; count of bases not matched to a gene: 9. CDR3 length equals 14 residues. The CDR3 spells CASISGTGPYEQYF. In DNA, the CDR3 is TGTGCCAGCATTTCCGGGACAGGACCTTACGAGCAGTACTTC.

V gene TRBV3-1 (or the pseudogene TRBV3-2) combines with J gene TRBJ2-7; no clear D gene. Trimming pared 3 bases from V and 12 bases from J, leaving 12 bases between. This CDR3 has 11 residues. Germline values: CDR1 LGHDT, CDR2 YNNKEL (reference sequence). The CDR3: CASSQVGAWYF. CDR3 bases: TGTGCCAGCAGCCAGGTGGGCGCATGGTACTTC.

This chain links TRBV6-6 with TRBJ1-1; a possible D gene is TRBD1 (6 bases). Germline-derived CDR1 and CDR2 are MNHNY and SVGAGI (reference sequence). The CDR3 is made up of 15 amino acids. Trimming left V 4 bases short and J 1 base short, with 13 bases between. CDR3 sequence: CASSFPRGTNTEAFF. The CDR3 DNA follows: TGTGCCAGCAGTTTCCCCAGGGGCACGAACACTGAAGCTTTCTTT.

The V gene is TRBV5-1, the J gene TRBJ1-4; weak D call: TRBD1 (6 bases). Germline V CDR1 and CDR2: SGHRS, YFSETQ. Trimming shortened V by 5 bases and J by 2 bases, and 13 bases separated the two germline ends. The CDR3 totals 15 residues. For the CDR3, the DNA is TGCGCCAGCAGTAGTCAGGGGCTTACTAATGAAAAACTGTTTTTT. Amino acids: CASSSQGLTNEKLFF. The full variable domain, completed using reference TRBV5-1 and TRBJ1-4, is KAGVTQTPRYLIKTRGQQVTLSCSPISGHRSVSWYQQTPGQGLQFLFEYFSETQRNKGNFPGRFSGRQFSNSRSEMNVSTLELGDSALYLCASSSQGLTNEKLFFGSGTQLSVL.

V is TRBV21-1 and J is TRBJ2-7; the table's D call, TRBD1, was not checked against the DNA. TRBV21-1 is a pseudogene. The CDR3 runs 13 residues. CDR3 nucleotides: TGTGCCAGTACGGGACAGGGGGCTGGGGAGCAGTACTTC. It specifies CASTGQGAGEQYF.

V gene TRBV5-1 combines with J gene TRBJ2-5; D possibly corresponds to TRBD2 (5 bases). Trimming removed 5 bases at V and 1 base at J, with 15 bases between. The CDR3 loop spans 15 amino acids. Germline lookup yields CDR1 SGHRS and CDR2 YFSETQ. The CDR3 here is CASRPTTGSQETQYF. The CDR3 DNA sequence: TGCGCCAGCAGACCCACCACGGGATCCCAAGAGACCCAGTACTTC.